The 31 T cell receptor beta chains presented below share a single source sample, sequenced in a study of blood T cells in healthy people across ages. Alongside a J-beta primer mix, a sample-barcoded 5' primer served in a second PCR lasting 7 to 11 cycles. TCRdb reanalysed the 5' RACE reads using MiXCR and keeps one entry per CDR3 protein. Of about 1.4 million distinct CDR3 sequences in the sample, approximately 63% are singletons; the top ten hold over 6.5%. The source material was blood. These receptors were obtained from a man aged 18 to 35 in good health.

This rearrangement joins TRBV4-1 to TRBJ2-7, with D unclear. This CDR3 comprises 13 residues. V was trimmed by 1 base and J by 2 bases, leaving 6 bases between them. Germline V lookup: CDR1 MGHRA, CDR2 YSYEKL. This CDR3 reads CASSQVPTYEQYF. The CDR3 bases are TGCGCCAGCAGCCAAGTCCCTACCTACGAGCAGTACTTC.

This chain links TRBV20-1 with TRBJ2-1; the D call may be TRBD1 or TRBD2 (5 bases each). Near its end, the DNA agrees better with TRBJ2-7, so the J call may be wrong. The CDR3 has 15 residues. CDR1 DFQATT and CDR2 SNEGSKA come from the germline V gene (reference sequence). CDR3 amino acids: CSARDGGGHYNEQYF. CDR3 nucleotide sequence: TGCAGTGCTAGAGATGGGGGTGGACACTACAATGAGCAGTACTTC.

The chain links TRBV28 to TRBJ2-1, with D perhaps matching TRBD2 (6 bases). The CDR3 extends over 16 amino acids. Per germline, CDR1 MDHEN and CDR2 SYDVKM. V lost 6 bases to trimming and J lost 3 bases, with 18 bases between them. Here the CDR3 reads CASRSITSWLYNEQFF. DNA of the CDR3: TGTGCCAGCAGAAGCATTACTAGCTGGCTCTACAATGAGCAGTTCTTC.

The chain carries TRBV9 and TRBJ1-1; TRBD1 matches 8 bases. Trimming cost V 4 bases and J 7 bases; bases outside gene matches: 6. CDR1 and CDR2 from the germline V gene are SGDLS and YYNGEE. The CDR3 extends over 13 amino acids. The CDR3 DNA sequence: TGTGCCAGCAGCCTCTCAGGGGGCCTTGAAGCTTTCTTT. Encoded protein: CASSLSGGLEAFF.

Of note for this clonotype: At one boundary the junction diverges from the germline segment, which might be a read error. V is TRBV7-7 and J is TRBJ2-5, with TRBD2 as a possible D gene (5 bases). This CDR3 contains 12 residues. CDR1 SSHAT and CDR2 FNYEAQ come from the germline V gene (reference sequence). CDR3 protein: CASSPDGKTQYF. The CDR3 bases are TGTGCTAGCAGCCCCGACGGGAAGACCCAGTACTTC.

V is TRBV7-2 and J is TRBJ2-4; the match to TRBD2 covers 9 bases. The DNA matches TRBJ2-7 better at its end, which makes the J call doubtful. Germline assignment: CDR1 SGHTA and CDR2 FQGNSA. This CDR3 contains 15 residues. The CDR3 loop reads CASSFSGRVNYEQYF. CDR3 bases: TGTGCCAGCAGCTTTAGCGGGAGAGTCAACTACGAGCAGTACTTC.

The chain couples TRBV6-2 or TRBV6-3 to TRBJ2-7; maybe TRBD1 (6 bases). The germline gives CDR1 MNHEY, CDR2 SVGEGT. CDR3 length equals 16 residues. Trimming stripped 0 bases from V and 0 bases from J, with 12 bases between. The CDR3 loop is CASSYSNRDNSYEQYF. CDR3 DNA: TGTGCCAGCAGTTACTCGAACCGGGACAACTCCTACGAGCAGTACTTC.

There are a few counts of this clonotype. The chain links TRBV20-1 to TRBJ2-7; D is uncertain. Per the germline V gene, CDR1 is DFQATT and CDR2 is SNEGSKA (reference sequence). This CDR3 is built from 12 residues. Trimming took off 3 bases at V and 0 bases at J, with 6 bases between the two ends. The CDR3 coding sequence is TGCAGTGCTAGCGGCGTCTCCTACGAGCAGTACTTC. Its protein is CSASGVSYEQYF.

DNA of the CDR3: TGTGCCAGCAGTGATCCTAGCGGGGGAACGAACACCGGGGAGCTGTTTTTT. This gives the protein CASSDPSGGTNTGELFF. The genes are TRBV2 and TRBJ2-2, with 10 bases that match TRBD2. The CDR3 consists of 17 residues. V lost 3 bases, J lost 0 bases, and 4 bases stayed unmatched. Germline loops: CDR1 SNHLY, CDR2 FYNNEI.

The rearrangement links TRBV6-5 to TRBJ2-6, with D possibly TRBD1 on 6 matching bases. The ends were cut back, 7 bases at V and 4 bases at J, with 17 bases in the middle. The CDR3 loop spans 16 amino acids. The germline CDR1 and CDR2 sequences are MNHEY and SVGAGI. CDR3 loop: CASKTYRATGANVLTF. The CDR3 region has the DNA TGTGCCAGCAAAACCTACAGGGCAACCGGGGCCAACGTCCTGACTTTC.

V is TRBV4-1 and J is TRBJ2-3; 7 bases fit TRBD2. J gave up 1 base and V 7 bases, and 8 bases lay outside the gene matches. This CDR3 is 15 amino acids long. Germline V gene data show CDR1 as MGHRA and CDR2 as YSYEKL. CDR3 residues: CASTVRAGGTDTQYF. As DNA, the CDR3 is TGCGCCAGCACCGTTAGGGCGGGGGGCACAGATACGCAGTATTTT.

This clonotype was seen more than once but under ten times. The chain combines TRBV6-1 with TRBJ2-2, with 8 bases aligning to TRBD2. This CDR3 region has 14 residues. Germline CDR1 reads MNHNS; CDR2 reads SASEGT. Trimming at V came to 3 bases and at J to 5 bases, leaving 2 bases not matched to a gene. CDR3 DNA sequence: TGTGCCAGCAGTGAGACTAGCGAGACCGGGGAGCTGTTTTTT. Encoded protein: CASSETSETGELFF.

In this sample, this clonotype turned up a few times. The chain joins TRBV11-2 to TRBJ2-7; maybe TRBD1 (6 bases). Trimming left V 4 bases short and J 3 bases short, with 13 bases between. Per germline, CDR1 SGHAT and CDR2 FQNNGV. CDR3 length: 14 residues. CDR3 residues: CASSSQGRGYEQYF. The CDR3 DNA sequence: TGTGCCAGCAGCTCACAGGGAAGAGGCTACGAGCAGTACTTC.

The J gene is TRBJ2-3, the V gene TRBV7-9; 8 positions match TRBD1. The CDR3 runs 15 residues. With 4 bases clipped from V and 6 bases from J, the junction kept 9 bases outside the gene matches. Germline values: CDR1 SEHNR, CDR2 FQNEAQ (reference sequence). The CDR3 DNA reads as TGTGCCAGCAGCTCTATACAGGACAGGGCTGATACGCAGTATTTT. As protein: CASSSIQDRADTQYF.

The chain recombines TRBV7-8 with TRBJ2-7, with D perhaps being TRBD1 or TRBD2 (6 bases each). The CDR3 consists of 15 residues. The ends were cut back, 6 bases at V and 3 bases at J, with 18 bases in the middle. CDR1 is SGHVS and CDR2 is FQNEAQ in the germline V gene. The CDR3 DNA is TGTGCCAGCAGTCTCATGGGGGGCTTGGGCTACGAGCAGTACTTC. It encodes CASSLMGGLGYEQYF.

This clonotype was picked up a small number of times. The chain recombines TRBV7-9 with TRBJ2-7; TRBD1 agrees at 9 bases. This CDR3 spans 15 amino acids. Germline CDR1 reads SEHNR; CDR2 reads FQNEAQ (reference sequence). With 4 bases clipped from V and 1 base from J, the junction kept 5 bases outside the gene matches. As DNA, the CDR3 is TGTGCCAGCAGCTCGGCCGGGACAGGGTCCTACGAGCAGTACTTC. Translated: CASSSAGTGSYEQYF. Looking up the rest from reference TRBV7-9 and TRBJ2-7 gives the full variable domain: DTGVSQNPRHKITKRGQNVTFRCDPISEHNRLYWYRQTLGQGPEFLTYFQNEAQLEKSRLLSDRFSAERPKGSFSTLEIQRTEQGDSAMYLCASSSAGTGSYEQYFGPGTRLTVT.

This chain uses TRBV10-3 with TRBJ2-7; 8 bases are a match to TRBD1. Germline-derived CDR1 and CDR2 are ENHRY and SYGVKD. With 7 bases clipped from V and 1 base from J, the junction kept 9 bases outside the gene matches. The CDR3 is 15 amino acids. Here the CDR3 reads CAINSGQAGSYEQYF. The CDR3, as DNA: TGTGCCATCAACTCGGGACAGGCGGGTTCCTACGAGCAGTACTTC.

This clonotype was seen a handful of times. This chain links TRBV4-1 with TRBJ1-1; no reliable D call. The CDR3 runs to 12 residues. V lost 1 base and J 10 bases, leaving 10 bases between the germline ends. CDR1 and CDR2 (germline): MGHRA, YSYEKL. The CDR3 here is CASSQGRQPAFF. The CDR3 bases are TGCGCCAGCAGCCAAGGACGGCAACCAGCTTTCTTT.

The CDR3, as DNA: TGTGCCAGCAGCCAAGGGGCAGGGACCTTCTACAATGAGCAGTTCTTC. Translation: CASSQGAGTFYNEQFF. The chain couples TRBV3-1 to TRBJ2-1; D may correspond to TRBD1 or TRBD2 (5 bases each). Germline CDR1 LGHDT, CDR2 YNNKEL (reference sequence). Trimming pared 1 base from V and 3 bases from J, leaving 13 bases between. CDR3 length equals 16 residues.

A few counts support this clonotype. The V gene is TRBV12-3 or TRBV12-4, the J gene TRBJ2-7; no clear D. V lost 4 bases, J lost 2 bases, and 9 bases lay in between. There are 13 residues in the CDR3. The CDR3 DNA reads as TGTGCCAGCAGTTGGAAGACCCCCTACGAGCAGTACTTC. This translates into CASSWKTPYEQYF.

This sequence joins TRBV3-1 and TRBJ1-2; D is unclear. This CDR3 comprises 18 residues. Trimming took off 3 bases at V and 4 bases at J, with 24 bases between the two ends. CDR1 is LGHDT, CDR2 YNNKEL, per germline (reference sequence). In nucleotides, the CDR3 is TGTGCCAGCAGCCAGGACCCTACCCGTCTGAGAGGGTTCTATGGCTACACCTTC. This translates into CASSQDPTRLRGFYGYTF.

V is TRBV4-1 and J is TRBJ2-3; D not resolved. Trimming removed 3 bases at V and 2 bases at J, with 9 bases between. The CDR3 is 14 residues long. Germline V CDR1 and CDR2: MGHRA, YSYEKL. The CDR3 DNA is TGCGCCAGCAGCCATCCGGGTTCCACAGATACGCAGTATTTT. It codes for CASSHPGSTDTQYF.

The chain has TRBV14 and TRBJ1-6, with unresolved D. Trimming left V 1 base short and J 8 bases short, with 12 bases between. Germline assignment: CDR1 SGHDN and CDR2 FVKESK. The CDR3 extends over 15 amino acids. The CDR3: CASSQVDPTDSPLHF. Here the CDR3 DNA reads TGTGCCAGCAGCCAAGTTGATCCCACGGATTCACCCCTCCACTTT.

The chain uses TRBV6-2 or TRBV6-3 and TRBJ2-1; possible D gene TRBD2, 6 bases. The germline CDR1 and CDR2 sequences are MNHEY and SVGEGT. Trimming shortened V by 6 bases and J by 5 bases, and 17 bases separated the two germline ends. This CDR3 spans 15 amino acids. DNA for the CDR3: TGTGCCAGCAGAAATGGGGGGACTCGGGACAATGAGCAGTTCTTC. Its translation: CASRNGGTRDNEQFF.

In this sample, this clonotype turned up a few times. This chain joins TRBV5-1 and TRBJ2-2; D ambiguous. In germline, CDR1 is SGHRS, CDR2 YFSETQ. The CDR3 has 17 amino acids. Trimming left V 0 bases short and J 0 bases short, with 12 bases between. CDR3 amino acids: CASSLVPDAANTGELFF. DNA of the CDR3: TGCGCCAGCAGCTTGGTACCGGACGCAGCGAACACCGGGGAGCTGTTTTTT.

The V call is TRBV7-2, the J call TRBJ1-2; D uncertain. The CDR3 is made up of 14 amino acids. Germline CDR1 is SGHTA and CDR2 is FQGNSA. V was pared by 4 bases and J by 0 bases, with 9 bases between. CDR3 sequence: CASSSWTTNYGYTF. CDR3 sequence (DNA): TGTGCCAGCAGCTCCTGGACCACTAACTATGGCTACACCTTC.

V and J are TRBV27 and TRBJ1-5; D is uncertain. Looked up from germline, CDR1 is MNHEY and CDR2 is SMNVEV (reference sequence). V lost 8 bases and J 0 bases, leaving 8 bases between the germline ends. CDR3 length: 13 residues. CDR3 in DNA: TGTGCCAGCCGGGCCGTTAGCAATCAGCCCCAGCATTTT. This codes for CASRAVSNQPQHF.

CDR3: CASSQVLLAGVGNEQFF. The CDR3 DNA reads as TGCGCCAGCAGCCAAGTTCTACTAGCGGGAGTAGGCAATGAGCAGTTCTTC. The rearrangement joins TRBV4-1 to TRBJ2-1, with 11 bases that match TRBD2. The length of the CDR3 is 17 residues. V dropped 1 base and J dropped 6; count of bases not matched to a gene: 8. Per germline, CDR1 MGHRA and CDR2 YSYEKL.

This clonotype has only a few counts. The rearrangement links TRBV7-9 to TRBJ2-3; 7 bases are shared with TRBD1. Germline V gene lookup returns CDR1 SEHNR and CDR2 FQNEAQ (reference sequence). This CDR3 is 15 amino acids long. Losses at the gene ends were 5 bases for V and 1 base for J; bases not matched to a gene: 6. CDR3 bases: TGTGCCAGCAGCCCCGACAGGGTTGGCACAGATACGCAGTATTTT. It translates to CASSPDRVGTDTQYF.

This clonotype appeared once. V gene TRBV15 combines with J gene TRBJ2-4; D unresolved. Matching the DNA end better, TRBJ2-7 makes the J call doubtful. The V gene's germline CDR1 is LNHNV and CDR2 YYDKDF (reference sequence). The CDR3 extends over 12 amino acids. This chain's CDR3 is CATSRRPYEQYF. In nucleotides, the CDR3 is TGTGCCACCAGCCGGCGCCCCTACGAGCAGTACTTC.

This chain joins TRBV20-1 and TRBJ2-3; 7 nucleotides match TRBD2. The CDR3 covers 14 residues. V was clipped by 3 bases and J by 3 bases; unmatched bases: 6. Germline loops: CDR1 DFQATT, CDR2 SNEGSKA (reference sequence). In DNA form, the CDR3 reads TGCAGTGCTAGGCGCCTAGCGGCTACAGATACGCAGTATTTT. This gives the protein CSARRLAATDTQYF.